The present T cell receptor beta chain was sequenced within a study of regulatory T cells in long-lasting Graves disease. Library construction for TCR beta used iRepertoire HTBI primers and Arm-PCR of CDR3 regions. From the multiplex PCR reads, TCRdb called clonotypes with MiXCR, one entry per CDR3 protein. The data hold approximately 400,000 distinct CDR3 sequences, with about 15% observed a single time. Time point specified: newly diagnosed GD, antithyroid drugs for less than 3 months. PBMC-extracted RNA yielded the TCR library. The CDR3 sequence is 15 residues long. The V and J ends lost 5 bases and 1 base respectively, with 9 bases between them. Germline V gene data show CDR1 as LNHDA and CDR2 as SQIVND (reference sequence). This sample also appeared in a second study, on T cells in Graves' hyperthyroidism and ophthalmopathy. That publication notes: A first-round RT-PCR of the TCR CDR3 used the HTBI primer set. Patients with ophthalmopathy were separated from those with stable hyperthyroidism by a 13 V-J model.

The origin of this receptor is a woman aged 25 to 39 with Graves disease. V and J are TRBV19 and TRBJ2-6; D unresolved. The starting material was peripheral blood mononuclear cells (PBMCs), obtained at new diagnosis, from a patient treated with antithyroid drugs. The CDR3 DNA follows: TGTGCCAGTAGTCGGTGGCAGTCTGGGGCCAACGTCCTGACTTTC. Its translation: CASSRWQSGANVLTF.